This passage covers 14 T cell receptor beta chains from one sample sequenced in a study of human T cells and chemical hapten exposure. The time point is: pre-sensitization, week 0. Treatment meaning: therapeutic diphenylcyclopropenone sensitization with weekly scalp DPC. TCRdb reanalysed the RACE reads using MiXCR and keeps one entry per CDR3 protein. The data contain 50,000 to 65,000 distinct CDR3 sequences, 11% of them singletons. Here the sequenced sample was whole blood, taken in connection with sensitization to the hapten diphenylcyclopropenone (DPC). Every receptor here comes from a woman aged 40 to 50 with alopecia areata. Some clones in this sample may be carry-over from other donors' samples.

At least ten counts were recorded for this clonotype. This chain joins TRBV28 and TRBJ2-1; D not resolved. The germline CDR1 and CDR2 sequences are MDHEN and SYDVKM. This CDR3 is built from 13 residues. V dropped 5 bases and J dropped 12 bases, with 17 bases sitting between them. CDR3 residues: CASSPPRATVQFF. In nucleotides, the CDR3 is TGTGCCAGCAGTCCCCCCCGCGCGACTGTGCAGTTCTTC.

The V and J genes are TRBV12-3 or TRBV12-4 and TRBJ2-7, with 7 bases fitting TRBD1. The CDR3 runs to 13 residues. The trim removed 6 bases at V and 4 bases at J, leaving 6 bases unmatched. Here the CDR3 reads CASRMTGLYEQYF. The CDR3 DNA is TGTGCCAGCAGGATGACAGGGTTGTACGAGCAGTACTTC.

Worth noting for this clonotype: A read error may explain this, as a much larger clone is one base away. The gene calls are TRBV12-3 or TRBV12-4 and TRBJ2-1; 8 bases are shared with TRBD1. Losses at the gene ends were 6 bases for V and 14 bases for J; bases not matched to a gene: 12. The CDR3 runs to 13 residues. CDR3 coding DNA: TGTGCCAGCAGCCGCGGCCAATCAGGGGGCAAGTTCTTC. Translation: CASSRGQSGGKFF.

The CDR3 loop is CASSLGDRFDQPQHF. In DNA form, the CDR3 reads TGTGCCAGCAGCTTAGGGGACAGGTTTGATCAGCCCCAGCATTTT. The rearrangement links TRBV7-2 to TRBJ1-5, with TRBD1 identical over 8 bases. With 1 base clipped from V and 5 bases from J, the junction kept 4 bases outside the gene matches. This CDR3 region has 15 residues. Germline CDR1 and CDR2: SGHTA and FQGNSA.

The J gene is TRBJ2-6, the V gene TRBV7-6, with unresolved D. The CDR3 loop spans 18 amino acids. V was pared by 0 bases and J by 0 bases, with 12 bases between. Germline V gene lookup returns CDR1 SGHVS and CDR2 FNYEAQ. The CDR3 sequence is CASSLAMVTSSGANVLTF. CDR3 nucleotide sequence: TGTGCCAGCAGCTTAGCCATGGTCACAAGCTCTGGGGCCAACGTCCTGACTTTC.

CDR3 in DNA: TGCAGTGCTAGAGTGCACAGGGCCGAGCCTAATAATTCACCCCTCCACTTT. Translated: CSARVHRAEPNNSPLHF. V usage is TRBV20-1 and J usage is TRBJ1-6, with a tentative D call TRBD1 (6 bases). Germline V gene lookup returns CDR1 DFQATT and CDR2 SNEGSKA (reference sequence). The CDR3 extends over 17 amino acids. Trimming pared 1 base from V and 5 bases from J, leaving 18 bases between.

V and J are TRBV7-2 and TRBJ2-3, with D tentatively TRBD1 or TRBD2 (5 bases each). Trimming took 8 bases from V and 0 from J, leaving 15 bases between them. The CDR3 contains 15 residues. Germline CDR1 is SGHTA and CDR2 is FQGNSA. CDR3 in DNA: TGTGCCAGCGGGCTACGTGGGGGAAGCACAGATACGCAGTATTTT. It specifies CASGLRGGSTDTQYF.

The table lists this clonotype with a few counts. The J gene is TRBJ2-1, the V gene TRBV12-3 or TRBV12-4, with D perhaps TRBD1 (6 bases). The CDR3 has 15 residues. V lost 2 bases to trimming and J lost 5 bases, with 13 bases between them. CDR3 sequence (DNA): TGTGCCAGCAGTTTATCCCAGGGGCAGCACAATGAGCAGTTCTTC. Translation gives CASSLSQGQHNEQFF.

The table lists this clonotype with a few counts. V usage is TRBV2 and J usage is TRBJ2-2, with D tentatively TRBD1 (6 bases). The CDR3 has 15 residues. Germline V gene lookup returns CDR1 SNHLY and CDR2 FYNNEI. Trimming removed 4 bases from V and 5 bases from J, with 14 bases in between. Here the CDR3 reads CASSVSGVGTGELFF. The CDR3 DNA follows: TGTGCCAGCAGTGTTTCAGGGGTTGGGACCGGGGAGCTGTTTTTT.

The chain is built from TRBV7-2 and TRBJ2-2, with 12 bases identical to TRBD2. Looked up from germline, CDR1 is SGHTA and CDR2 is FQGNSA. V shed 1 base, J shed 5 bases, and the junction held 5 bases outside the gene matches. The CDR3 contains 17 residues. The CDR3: CASSLGLAGVGTGELFF. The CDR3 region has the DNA TGTGCCAGCAGCTTAGGACTAGCGGGGGTAGGGACCGGGGAGCTGTTTTTT.

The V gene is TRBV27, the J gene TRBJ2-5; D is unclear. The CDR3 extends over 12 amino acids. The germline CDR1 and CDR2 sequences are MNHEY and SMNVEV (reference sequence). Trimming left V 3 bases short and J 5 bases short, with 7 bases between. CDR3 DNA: TGTGCCAGCAGTTTCGACGGGGAGACCCAGTACTTC. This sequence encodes CASSFDGETQYF.

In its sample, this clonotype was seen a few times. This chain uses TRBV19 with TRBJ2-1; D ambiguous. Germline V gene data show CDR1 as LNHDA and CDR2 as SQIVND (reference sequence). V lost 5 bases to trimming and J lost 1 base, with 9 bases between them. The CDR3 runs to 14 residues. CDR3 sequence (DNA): TGTGCCAGTAGTCCGCGAACATCCTACAATGAGCAGTTCTTC. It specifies CASSPRTSYNEQFF.

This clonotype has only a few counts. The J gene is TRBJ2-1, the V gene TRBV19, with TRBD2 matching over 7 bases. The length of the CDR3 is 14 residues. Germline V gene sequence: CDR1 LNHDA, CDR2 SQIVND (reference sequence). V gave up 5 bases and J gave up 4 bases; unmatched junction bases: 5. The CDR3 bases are TGTGCCAGTAGTTCCAGCGGGGCTTACAATGAGCAGTTCTTC. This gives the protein CASSSSGAYNEQFF.

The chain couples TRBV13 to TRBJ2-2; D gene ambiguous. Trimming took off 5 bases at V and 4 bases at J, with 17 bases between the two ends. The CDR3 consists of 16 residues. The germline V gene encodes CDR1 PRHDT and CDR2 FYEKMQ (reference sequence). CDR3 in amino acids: CASSSRYKGSTGELFF. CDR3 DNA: TGTGCCAGCAGCAGCAGATACAAGGGTAGCACCGGGGAGCTGTTTTTT.